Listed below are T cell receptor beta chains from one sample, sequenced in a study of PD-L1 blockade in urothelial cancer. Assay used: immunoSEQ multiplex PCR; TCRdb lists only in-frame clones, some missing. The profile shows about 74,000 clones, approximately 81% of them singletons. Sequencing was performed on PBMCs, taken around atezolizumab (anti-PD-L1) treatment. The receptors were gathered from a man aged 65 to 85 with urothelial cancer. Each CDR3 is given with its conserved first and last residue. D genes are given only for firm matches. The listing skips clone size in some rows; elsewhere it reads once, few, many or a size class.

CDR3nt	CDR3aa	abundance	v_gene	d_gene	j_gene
TGCAGCGCTGAAACAGGGGTCAACACAGATACGCAGTATTTT	CSAETGVNTDTQYF	-	TRBV29-1	TRBD1	TRBJ2-3
TGTGCCAGCAGTTCTCGGGCGACAGCGGGAACTGAAGCTTTCTTT	CASSSRATAGTEAFF	-	TRBV6-5	-	TRBJ1-1
TGCGCCAGCAGCCCCCGCGGTTACAATGAGCAGTTCTTC	CASSPRGYNEQFF	-	TRBV4-1	-	TRBJ2-1
TGTGCCAGCAGCCTAACAGGGCCCCCTAATGAAAAACTGTTTTTT	CASSLTGPPNEKLFF	-	TRBV7-9	-	TRBJ1-4
TGTGCCAGCCACGACGGGGGGGCGCAGTTCTTC	CASHDGGAQFF	-	TRBV6-5	TRBD2	TRBJ2-1
TGTGCCAGTAGTATAGGACAGGGGGCTATCTATGGCTACACCTTC	CASSIGQGAIYGYTF	once	TRBV19	TRBD1	TRBJ1-2
TGTGCCAGCAGCTTGGGAGGGACAGGGAATCAGCCCCAGCATTTT	CASSLGGTGNQPQHF	-	TRBV7-9	TRBD1	TRBJ1-5
TGTGCCAGCAGTGGACAGGGGATGGCAGATACGCAGTATTTT	CASSGQGMADTQYF	-	TRBV6-1	TRBD1	TRBJ2-3
TGTGCCAGCAACCAAGGACTAGGGGACCGCGAGCAGTACTTC	CASNQGLGDREQYF	-	TRBV5-6	TRBD2	TRBJ2-7
TGTGCCAGCAGTTACTCTACTAGCGGGAGCAACGAGCAGTACTTC	CASSYSTSGSNEQYF	-	TRBV6-5	TRBD2	TRBJ2-7
TGCAGTGCTTATACTGGTACTGAAGCTTTCTTT	CSAYTGTEAFF	-	TRBV20-1	-	TRBJ1-1
TGTGCCAGCAGCTTACAGGGCAACTCTGGAAACACCATATATTTT	CASSLQGNSGNTIYF	-	TRBV5-4	-	TRBJ1-3
TGTGCCAGCAGCTTAGCCGGGACAGGAAAAGAGACCCAGTACTTC	CASSLAGTGKETQYF	-	TRBV7-3	TRBD1	TRBJ2-5
TGTGCCAGCAGCCTGGGACTACCCGGGGAGACCCAGTACTTC	CASSLGLPGETQYF	few	TRBV7-7	TRBD2	TRBJ2-5
TGTGCCATCAGTGAGCGGGCGGGAGGCACAGATACGCAGTATTTT	CAISERAGGTDTQYF	-	TRBV10-3	TRBD2	TRBJ2-3
TGCGCCTCCACGGCCTCGGGGGTGGGGACAGATACGCAGTATTTT	CASTASGVGTDTQYF	-	TRBV5-1	-	TRBJ2-3
TGTGCCAGCAGCCGGGACGTTCGGACTAGCGGTCCCTACGAGCAGTACTTC	CASSRDVRTSGPYEQYF	-	TRBV7-8	TRBD2	TRBJ2-7
TGTGCCTGCTCACAGGGTGGATCCTACGAGCAGTACTTC	CACSQGGSYEQYF	-	TRBV30	-	TRBJ2-7
TGTGCCAGCAGTTACTCGCAGGGGGCAGAGACCCAGTACTTC	CASSYSQGAETQYF	few	TRBV6-5	TRBD1	TRBJ2-5
TGTGCCAGCTCAGAGGACAGGGGAAGCAATCAGCCCCAGCATTTT	CASSEDRGSNQPQHF	-	TRBV18	TRBD1	TRBJ1-5
TGTGCCAGCAGCTTAGTACAGGGAGCTCAGCCCCAGCATTTT	CASSLVQGAQPQHF	-	TRBV7-2	-	TRBJ1-5
TGTGCCAGCAGCTTGGTTCCCGGCGAGCAGTACTTC	CASSLVPGEQYF	-	TRBV7-2	-	TRBJ2-7
TGCGCCAGCAGTGAGTCAAGGAGCCGGGAGCTGTTTTTT	CASSESRSRELFF	once	TRBV10-1	-	TRBJ2-2
TGTGCCAGCAGCCCCTTCAGGGGTCCCCACAACTATGAGCAGTTCTTC	CASSPFRGPHNYEQFF	-	TRBV9	-	TRBJ2-1
TGTGCCAGCAGGTGGGGGGGGCAGCCCCAGCATTTT	CASRWGGQPQHF	-	TRBV28	-	TRBJ1-5
TGTGCCAGTAGTATTGCGGGAGGGCCTAACGAGCAGTACTTC	CASSIAGGPNEQYF	-	TRBV19	TRBD2	TRBJ2-7
TGTGCCAGCAGTTACTCCATCTTAAGGGGGCCCCAGCATTTT	CASSYSILRGPQHF	once	TRBV6-6	-	TRBJ1-5
TGTGCCACCAGCAGGGACCTAGCGGGAGCCAACGAGCAGTACTTC	CATSRDLAGANEQYF	-	TRBV15	TRBD2	TRBJ2-7
TGTGCCAGCAGGTCGACGACATCCACAGATACGCAGTATTTT	CASRSTTSTDTQYF	-	TRBV6-5	-	TRBJ2-3
TGTGCCAGCCGCCGGGTTGCCGGGGAGCTGTTTTTT	CASRRVAGELFF	-	TRBV6-5	-	TRBJ2-2
TGCGCCAGCAGCCAGGGACTAGCGGGCGACCGGGCTGAGCAGTTCTTC	CASSQGLAGDRAEQFF	-	TRBV5-1	TRBD2	TRBJ2-1
TGTGCCAGCAGCTTAGCGGGGGCGTGGGAGCAGTACTTC	CASSLAGAWEQYF	-	TRBV7-9	-	TRBJ2-7
TGTGCCAGCAGCTTAGGGGGGACAGGGGGCGATGGCTACACCTTC	CASSLGGTGGDGYTF	-	TRBV7-9	TRBD1	TRBJ1-2
TGCGCCAGCAACCCGGGACTCAGAAGCACAGATACGCAGTATTTT	CASNPGLRSTDTQYF	-	TRBV5-1	-	TRBJ2-3
TGTGCCAGCAGCTTGTTCGCGATGGTCCCTGGAAACACCATATATTTT	CASSLFAMVPGNTIYF	-	TRBV5-6	-	TRBJ1-3
TGCGCCAGCAGGAGGGAGGTAGGGGCCCAAGAGACCCAGTACTTC	CASRREVGAQETQYF	-	TRBV5-1	-	TRBJ2-5
TGCAGCGTTGATGAAGGACAAAGCGTCCTGACTTTC	CSVDEGQSVLTF	few	TRBV29-1	-	TRBJ2-6
TGTGCCACCAGCAGAGAGAACCCGGGGGTCAACACAGATACGCAGTATTTT	CATSRENPGVNTDTQYF	-	TRBV15	-	TRBJ2-3
TGTGCCAGTAGTCTAGGACAAGCGAACACCGGGGAGCTGTTTTTT	CASSLGQANTGELFF	-	TRBV19	-	TRBJ2-2